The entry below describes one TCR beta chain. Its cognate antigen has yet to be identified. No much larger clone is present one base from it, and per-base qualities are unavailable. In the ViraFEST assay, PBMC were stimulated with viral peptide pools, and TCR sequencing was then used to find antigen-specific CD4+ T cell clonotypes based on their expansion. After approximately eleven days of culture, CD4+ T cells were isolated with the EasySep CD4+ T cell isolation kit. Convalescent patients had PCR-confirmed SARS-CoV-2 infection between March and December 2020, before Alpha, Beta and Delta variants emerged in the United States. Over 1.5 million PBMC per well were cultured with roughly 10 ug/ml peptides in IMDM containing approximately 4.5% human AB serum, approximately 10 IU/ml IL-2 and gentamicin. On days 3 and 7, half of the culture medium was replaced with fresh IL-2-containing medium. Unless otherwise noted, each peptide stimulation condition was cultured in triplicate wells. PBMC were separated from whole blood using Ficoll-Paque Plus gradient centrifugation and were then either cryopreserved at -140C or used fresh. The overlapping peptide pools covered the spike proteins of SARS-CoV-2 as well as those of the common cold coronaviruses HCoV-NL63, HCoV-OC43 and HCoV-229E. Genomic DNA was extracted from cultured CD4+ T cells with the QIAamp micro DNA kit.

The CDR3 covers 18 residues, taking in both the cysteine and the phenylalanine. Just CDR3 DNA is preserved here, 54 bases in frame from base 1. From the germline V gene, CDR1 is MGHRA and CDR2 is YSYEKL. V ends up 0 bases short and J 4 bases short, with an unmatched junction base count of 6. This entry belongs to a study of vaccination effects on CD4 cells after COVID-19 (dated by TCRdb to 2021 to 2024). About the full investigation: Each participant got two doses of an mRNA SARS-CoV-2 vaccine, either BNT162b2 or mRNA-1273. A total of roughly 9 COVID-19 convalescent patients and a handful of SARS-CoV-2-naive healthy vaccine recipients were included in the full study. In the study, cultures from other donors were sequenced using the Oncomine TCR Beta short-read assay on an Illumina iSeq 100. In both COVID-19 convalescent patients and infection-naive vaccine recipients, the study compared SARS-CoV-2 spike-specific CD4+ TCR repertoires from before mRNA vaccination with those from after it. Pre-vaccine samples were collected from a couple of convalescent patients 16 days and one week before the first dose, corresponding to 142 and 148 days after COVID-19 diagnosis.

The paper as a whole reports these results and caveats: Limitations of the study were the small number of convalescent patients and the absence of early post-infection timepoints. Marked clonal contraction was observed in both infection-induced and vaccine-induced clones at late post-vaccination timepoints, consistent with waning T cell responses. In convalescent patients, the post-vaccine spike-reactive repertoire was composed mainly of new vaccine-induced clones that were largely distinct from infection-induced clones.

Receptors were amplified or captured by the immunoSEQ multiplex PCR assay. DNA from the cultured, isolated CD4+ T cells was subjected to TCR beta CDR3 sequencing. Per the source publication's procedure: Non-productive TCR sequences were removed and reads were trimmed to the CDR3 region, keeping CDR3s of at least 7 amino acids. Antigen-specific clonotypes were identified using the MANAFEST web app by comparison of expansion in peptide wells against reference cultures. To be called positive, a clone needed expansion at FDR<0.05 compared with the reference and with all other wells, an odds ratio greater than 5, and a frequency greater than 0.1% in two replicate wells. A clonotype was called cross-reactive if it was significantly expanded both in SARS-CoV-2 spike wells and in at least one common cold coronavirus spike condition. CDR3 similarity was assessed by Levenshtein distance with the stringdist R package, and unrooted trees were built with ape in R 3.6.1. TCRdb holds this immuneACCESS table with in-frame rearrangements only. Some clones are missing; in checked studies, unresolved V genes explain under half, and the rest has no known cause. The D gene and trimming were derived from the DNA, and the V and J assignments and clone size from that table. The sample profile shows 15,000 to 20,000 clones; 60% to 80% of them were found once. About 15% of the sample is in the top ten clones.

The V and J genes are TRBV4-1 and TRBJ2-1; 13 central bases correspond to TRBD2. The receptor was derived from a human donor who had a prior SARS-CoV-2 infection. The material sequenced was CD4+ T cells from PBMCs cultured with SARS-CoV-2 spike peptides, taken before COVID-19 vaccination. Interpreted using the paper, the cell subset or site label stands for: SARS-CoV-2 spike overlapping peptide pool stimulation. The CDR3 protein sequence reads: CASSQDPLAGGGYNEQFF. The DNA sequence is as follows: TGCGCCAGCAGCCAAGACCCACTAGCGGGGGGGGGTTACAATGAGCAGTTCTTC.